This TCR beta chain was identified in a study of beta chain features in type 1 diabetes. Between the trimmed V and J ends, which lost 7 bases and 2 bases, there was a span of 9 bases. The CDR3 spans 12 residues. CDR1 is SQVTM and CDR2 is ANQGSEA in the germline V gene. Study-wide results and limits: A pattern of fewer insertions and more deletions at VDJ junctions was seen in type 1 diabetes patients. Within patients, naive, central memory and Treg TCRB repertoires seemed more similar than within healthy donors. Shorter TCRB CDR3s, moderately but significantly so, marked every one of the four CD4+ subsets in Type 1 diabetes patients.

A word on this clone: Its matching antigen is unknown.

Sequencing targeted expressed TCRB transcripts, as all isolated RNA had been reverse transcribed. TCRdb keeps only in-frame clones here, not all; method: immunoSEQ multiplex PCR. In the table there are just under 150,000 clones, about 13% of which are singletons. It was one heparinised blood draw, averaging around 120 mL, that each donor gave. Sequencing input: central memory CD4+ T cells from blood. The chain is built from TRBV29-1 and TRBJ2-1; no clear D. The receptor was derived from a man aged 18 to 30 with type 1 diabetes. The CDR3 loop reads CSGSDAYNEQFF. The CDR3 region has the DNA TGCAGCGGCTCGGATGCCTACAATGAGCAGTTCTTC.